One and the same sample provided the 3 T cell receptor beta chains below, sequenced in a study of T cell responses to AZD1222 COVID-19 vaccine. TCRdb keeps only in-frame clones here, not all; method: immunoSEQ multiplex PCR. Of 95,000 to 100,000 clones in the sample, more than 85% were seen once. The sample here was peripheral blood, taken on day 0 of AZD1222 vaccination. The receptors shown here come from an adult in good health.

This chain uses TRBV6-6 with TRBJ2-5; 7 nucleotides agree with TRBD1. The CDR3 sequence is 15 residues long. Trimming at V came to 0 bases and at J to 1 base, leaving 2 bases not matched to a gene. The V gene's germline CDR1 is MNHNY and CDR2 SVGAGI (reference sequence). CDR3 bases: TGTGCCAGCAGTTACTCGACAGGGCGCCAAGAGACCCAGTACTTC. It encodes CASSYSTGRQETQYF.

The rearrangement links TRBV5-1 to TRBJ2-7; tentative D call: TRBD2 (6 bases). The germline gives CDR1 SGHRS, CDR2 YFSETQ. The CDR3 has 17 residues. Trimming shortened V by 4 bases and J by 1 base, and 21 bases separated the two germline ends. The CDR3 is CASSRGGFSGLSYEQYF. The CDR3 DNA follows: TGCGCCAGCAGCCGTGGGGGGTTTAGCGGCTTATCCTACGAGCAGTACTTC.

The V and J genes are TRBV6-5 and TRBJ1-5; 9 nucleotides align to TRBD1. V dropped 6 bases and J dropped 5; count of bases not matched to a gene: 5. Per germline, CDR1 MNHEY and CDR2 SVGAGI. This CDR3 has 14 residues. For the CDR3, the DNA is TGTGCCAGCAGCCAACAGGGGGCGCATCAGCCCCAGCATTTT. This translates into CASSQQGAHQPQHF.